The 21 T cell receptor beta chains reported below all come from one sample, sequenced in a study of type 1 regulatory T cells. TCRdb fed the reads into MiXCR, producing one record per CDR3 protein. Of about 100,000 distinct CDR3 sequences listed, around 30% are singletons. What was sequenced was CD4+ T cells, either the whole sample or a sorted fraction (not recorded which). The source is a human donor in good health.

This clonotype was seen a few times. The genes are TRBV3-1 and TRBJ2-4, with 7 bases lining up with TRBD1. CDR1 and CDR2 (germline): LGHDT, YNNKEL (reference sequence). Unmatched junction bases numbered 3, after V lost 2 bases and J lost 8 bases. CDR3 length: 13 amino acids. The CDR3 reads CASSQRGPDIQYF. Written as DNA, the CDR3 is TGTGCCAGCAGCCAAAGGGGGCCGGACATTCAGTACTTC.

This clonotype was counted a few times. The genes are TRBV7-2 and TRBJ2-1; 14 bases fit TRBD2. This CDR3 comprises 16 residues. The J segment lost 1 base and the V segment lost 6 bases, leaving 2 bases of the junction unmatched. The germline V gene has CDR1 SGHTA and CDR2 FQGNSA. CDR3: CASRRTSGRSYNEQFF. The CDR3 nucleotides are TGTGCCAGCAGGCGGACTAGCGGGAGGTCCTACAATGAGCAGTTCTTC.

The chain couples TRBV12-3 or TRBV12-4 to TRBJ2-2; D is tentatively TRBD1 or TRBD2 (5 bases each). V was trimmed by 5 bases and J by 0 bases, leaving 16 bases between them. The CDR3 has 17 residues. DNA for the CDR3: TGTGCCAGCAGTAACTACCGGGACCCCGCGAACACCGGGGAGCTGTTTTTT. Its translation is CASSNYRDPANTGELFF.

The chain links TRBV28 to TRBJ2-1, with a possible D match to TRBD1 (6 bases). Per the germline V gene, CDR1 is MDHEN and CDR2 is SYDVKM. The CDR3 has 14 amino acids. Deletions cut 4 bases from V and 12 bases from J, with 19 bases between. CDR3 residues: CASSWLEQGYLQFF. DNA for the CDR3: TGTGCCAGCAGTTGGCTTGAACAGGGTTATTTGCAGTTCTTC.

The V call is TRBV10-3, the J call TRBJ2-7, with 8 nucleotides matching TRBD2. The V and J ends lost 6 bases and 0 bases, in that order; junction bases with no gene match: 7. The V gene's germline CDR1 is ENHRY and CDR2 SYGVKD. The CDR3 consists of 15 residues. This CDR3 is CAISDPSGYSYEQYF. In nucleotides, the CDR3 is TGTGCCATCAGCGACCCTAGCGGGTACTCCTACGAGCAGTACTTC.

This clonotype was observed a few times. The chain is built from TRBV21-1 and TRBJ2-1. TRBV21-1 is a documented pseudogene. The CDR3 spans 8 residues. Here the CDR3 DNA reads TGTGCCAGCCATGAGCAGTTCTTC. As protein: CASHEQFF.

This clonotype showed up just a few times. V gene TRBV7-2 combines with J gene TRBJ2-7; perhaps TRBD1 as D (6 bases). Between the trimmed V and J ends, which lost 2 bases and 2 bases, there was a span of 7 bases. CDR1 is SGHTA, CDR2 FQGNSA, per germline. CDR3 length equals 13 residues. CDR3 protein: CASSLKGAYEQYF. CDR3 sequence (DNA): TGTGCCAGCAGCTTAAAGGGGGCCTACGAGCAGTACTTC.

The rearrangement joins TRBV5-6 to TRBJ2-7; 7 nucleotides match TRBD1. The CDR3 sequence is 13 residues long. CDR1 is SGHDT and CDR2 is YYEEEE in the germline V gene. Germline trimming cut 4 bases from V and 2 bases from J; bases unmatched to any gene: 3. CDR3: CASSDTGAYEQYF. CDR3 bases: TGTGCCAGCAGCGACACAGGGGCCTACGAGCAGTACTTC.

The V call is TRBV12-3 or TRBV12-4, the J call TRBJ1-5, with a tentative D call TRBD1 (6 bases). CDR3 length: 14 residues. V was clipped by 3 bases and J by 7 bases, with 13 bases between them. The CDR3 sequence is CASSLVTGTQPQHF. CDR3 DNA sequence: TGTGCCAGCAGTTTGGTAACAGGGACGCAGCCCCAGCATTTT.

The genes are TRBV6-2 or TRBV6-3 and TRBJ2-5; D possibly matches TRBD1 or TRBD2 (6 bases each). Trimming left V 6 bases short and J 4 bases short, with 21 bases between. The germline gives CDR1 MNHEY, CDR2 SVGEGT. The CDR3 covers 16 residues. CDR3 nucleotides: TGTGCCAGCAGCGACGGAGGAGGGGGGAACGGAGAGACCCAGTACTTC. Residues: CASSDGGGGNGETQYF.

The chain couples TRBV29-1 to TRBJ1-5; D not resolved. This CDR3 comprises 12 residues. Germline lookup yields CDR1 SQVTM and CDR2 ANQGSEA. Trimming cost V 4 bases and J 3 bases, with 7 bases left between them. The CDR3 DNA is TGCAGCGTTGCTGGAGTCAATCAGCCCCAGCATTTT. This encodes CSVAGVNQPQHF.

The CDR3: CASSHGQGSYNEQFF. The CDR3 DNA is TGTGCCAGCAGTCACGGACAGGGTTCCTACAATGAGCAGTTCTTC. The V gene is TRBV6-6, the J gene TRBJ2-1; 8 nucleotides agree with TRBD1. Germline V CDR1 and CDR2: MNHNY, SVGAGI (reference sequence). The CDR3 has 15 residues. V lost 5 bases to trimming and J lost 1 base; unmatched junction nucleotides: 4.

The CDR3 DNA sequence: TGTGCCAGCAGCGTAGCGCCAGGACCCTATAATTCACCCCTCCACTTT. This encodes CASSVAPGPYNSPLHF. The V call is TRBV9, the J call TRBJ1-6; unclear D gene. Germline lookup yields CDR1 SGDLS and CDR2 YYNGEE. The CDR3 extends over 16 amino acids. The germline V and J ends were trimmed by 0 bases and 2 bases, with 9 bases remaining between them.

The chain couples TRBV7-6 to TRBJ2-7, with TRBD2 matching 7 bases. CDR1 and CDR2 (germline): SGHVS, FNYEAQ. CDR3 size: 16 residues. Trimming took 6 bases from V and 3 from J; bases not matched to a gene: 14. The CDR3 nucleotides are TGTGCCAGCAGTACTGTGGCCGGGACTAAAGTCTACGAGCAGTACTTC. Translated: CASSTVAGTKVYEQYF.

This clonotype turned up a few times. The gene calls are TRBV18 and TRBJ1-1; 7 positions match TRBD1. The germline V gene encodes CDR1 KGHSH and CDR2 LQKENI. The CDR3 runs to 17 residues. With V trimmed by 3 bases and J by 4 bases, 14 bases remained unmatched. This chain's CDR3 is CASSPFRGEGMSTEAFF. DNA for the CDR3: TGTGCCAGCTCACCCTTCAGGGGGGAGGGCATGAGCACTGAAGCTTTCTTT.

The V and J genes are TRBV7-6 and TRBJ2-7; 14 positions match TRBD2. With V trimmed by 5 bases and J by 6 bases, 9 bases remained unmatched. The CDR3 spans 16 residues. CDR1 SGHVS and CDR2 FNYEAQ come from the germline V gene. CDR3 bases: TGTGCCAGCAGCGACCGACTAGCGGGAGGGAAGGGCGAGCAGTACTTC. This translates into CASSDRLAGGKGEQYF.

The V call is TRBV14, the J call TRBJ1-2; D is undetermined. This CDR3 is 14 amino acids long. Trimming left V 4 bases short and J 4 bases short, with 13 bases between. The germline CDR1 and CDR2 sequences are SGHDN and FVKESK. The CDR3 is CASSPFYGFYGYTF. The CDR3 nucleotides are TGTGCCAGCAGCCCTTTTTACGGTTTCTATGGCTACACCTTC. Full variable domain (rest looked up from reference TRBV14 and TRBJ1-2): EAGVTQFPSHSVIEKGQTVTLRCDPISGHDNLYWYRRVMGKEIKFLLHFVKESKQDESGMPNNRFLAERTGGTYSTLKVQPAELEDSGVYFCASSPFYGFYGYTFGSGTRLTVV.

The chain combines TRBV7-2 with TRBJ2-3; 12 bases match TRBD2. The CDR3 extends over 17 amino acids. Trimming at V came to 2 bases and at J to 4 bases, leaving 7 bases not matched to a gene. Looked up from germline, CDR1 is SGHTA and CDR2 is FQGNSA. CDR3: CASSLRRLAGVSDTQYF. Written as DNA, the CDR3 is TGTGCCAGCAGCTTACGGAGACTAGCGGGAGTCTCAGATACGCAGTATTTT.

This clonotype has just a few counts. The CDR3 region has the DNA TGTGCCAGCAGCTTAGTGGGACTAGGAAGCTACGAGCAGTACTTC. Amino acids: CASSLVGLGSYEQYF. The chain couples TRBV7-2 to TRBJ2-7; 8 bases fit TRBD2. Germline-derived CDR1 and CDR2 are SGHTA and FQGNSA. V dropped 1 base and J dropped 3; count of bases not matched to a gene: 5. The CDR3 spans 15 residues.

The chain recombines TRBV3-1 with TRBJ2-7, with 8 bases lining up with TRBD1. V lost 4 bases, J lost 6 bases, and 5 bases stayed unmatched. Germline lookup yields CDR1 LGHDT and CDR2 YNNKEL (reference sequence). This CDR3 has 13 residues. DNA for the CDR3: TGTGCCAGCAGCCTTCGTACAGGGGGCGAGCAGTACTTC. This translates into CASSLRTGGEQYF.

This chain links TRBV28 with TRBJ1-2; 7 positions agree with TRBD1. CDR1 and CDR2 (germline): MDHEN, SYDVKM. V lost 3 bases to trimming and J lost 8 bases; unmatched junction nucleotides: 9. The CDR3 is 14 residues long. The DNA for the CDR3 is TGTGCCAGCAGTTTGGAAGCACAGGGGAGAGGCTACACCTTC. This sequence encodes CASSLEAQGRGYTF.